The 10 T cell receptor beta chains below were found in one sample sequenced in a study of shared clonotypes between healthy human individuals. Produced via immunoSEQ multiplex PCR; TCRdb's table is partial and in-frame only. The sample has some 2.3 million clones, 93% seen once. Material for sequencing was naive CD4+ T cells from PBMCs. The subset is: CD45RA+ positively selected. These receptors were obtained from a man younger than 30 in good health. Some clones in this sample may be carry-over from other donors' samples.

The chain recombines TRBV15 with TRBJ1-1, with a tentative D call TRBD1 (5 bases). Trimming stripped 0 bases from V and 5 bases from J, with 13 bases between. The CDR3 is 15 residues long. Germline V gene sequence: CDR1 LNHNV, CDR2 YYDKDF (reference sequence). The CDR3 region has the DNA TGTGCCACCAGCAGAGATAAGGCCGAGGGGACTGAAGCTTTCTTT. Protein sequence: CATSRDKAEGTEAFF.

The CDR3 is CASSLERDYGYTF. The DNA for the CDR3 is TGTGCCAGCAGCTTAGAGCGGGACTATGGCTACACCTTC. The chain recombines TRBV11-2 with TRBJ1-2, with D unclear. The length of the CDR3 is 13 residues. Looked up from germline, CDR1 is SGHAT and CDR2 is FQNNGV. The V and J ends lost 0 bases and 3 bases respectively, with 5 bases between them.

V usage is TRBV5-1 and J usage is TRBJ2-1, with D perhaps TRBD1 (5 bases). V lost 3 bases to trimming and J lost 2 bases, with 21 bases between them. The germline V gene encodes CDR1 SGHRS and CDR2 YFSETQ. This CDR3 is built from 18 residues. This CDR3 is CASSSTVLISRAYNEQFF. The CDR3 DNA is TGCGCCAGCAGCTCTACGGTGCTGATAAGCAGGGCCTACAATGAGCAGTTCTTC. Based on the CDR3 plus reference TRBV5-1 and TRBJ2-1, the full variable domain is KAGVTQTPRYLIKTRGQQVTLSCSPISGHRSVSWYQQTPGQGLQFLFEYFSETQRNKGNFPGRFSGRQFSNSRSEMNVSTLELGDSALYLCASSSTVLISRAYNEQFFGPGTRLTVL.

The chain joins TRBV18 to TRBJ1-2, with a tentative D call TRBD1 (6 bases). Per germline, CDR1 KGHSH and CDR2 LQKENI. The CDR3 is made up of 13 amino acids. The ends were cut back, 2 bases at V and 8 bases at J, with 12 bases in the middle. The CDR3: CASSPVRGDGYTF. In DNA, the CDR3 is TGTGCCAGCTCACCAGTCAGGGGAGACGGCTACACCTTC.

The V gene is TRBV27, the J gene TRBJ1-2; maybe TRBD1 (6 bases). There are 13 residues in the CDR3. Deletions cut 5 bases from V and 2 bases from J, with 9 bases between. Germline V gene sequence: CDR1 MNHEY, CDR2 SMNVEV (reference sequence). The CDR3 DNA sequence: TGTGCCAGCAGTACAAGGGGGAACTATGGCTACACCTTC. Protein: CASSTRGNYGYTF.

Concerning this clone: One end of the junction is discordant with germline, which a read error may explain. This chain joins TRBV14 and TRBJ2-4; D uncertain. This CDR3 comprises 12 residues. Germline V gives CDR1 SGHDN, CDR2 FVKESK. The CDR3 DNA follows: TGTGCCAGCAGCCAAGATCTTTCAGGAGTTACCTTC. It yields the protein CASSQDLSGVTF.

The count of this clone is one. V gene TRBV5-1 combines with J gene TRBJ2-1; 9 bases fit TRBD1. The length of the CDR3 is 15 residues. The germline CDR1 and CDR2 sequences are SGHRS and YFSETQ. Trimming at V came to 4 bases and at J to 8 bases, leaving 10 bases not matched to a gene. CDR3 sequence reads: CASSEGTGNYDEQFF. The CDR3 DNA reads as TGCGCCAGCAGCGAAGGGACAGGGAATTACGATGAGCAGTTCTTC. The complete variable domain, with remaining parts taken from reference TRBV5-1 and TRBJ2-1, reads KAGVTQTPRYLIKTRGQQVTLSCSPISGHRSVSWYQQTPGQGLQFLFEYFSETQRNKGNFPGRFSGRQFSNSRSEMNVSTLELGDSALYLCASSEGTGNYDEQFFGPGTRLTVL.

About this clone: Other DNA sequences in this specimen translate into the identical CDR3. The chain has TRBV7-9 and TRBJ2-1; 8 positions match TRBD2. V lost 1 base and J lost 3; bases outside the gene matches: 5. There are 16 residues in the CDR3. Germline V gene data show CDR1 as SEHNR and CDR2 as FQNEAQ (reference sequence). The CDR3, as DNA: TGTGCCAGCAGCTTAGGGAGCGGGAGTGGCTACAATGAGCAGTTCTTC. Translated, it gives CASSLGSGSGYNEQFF.

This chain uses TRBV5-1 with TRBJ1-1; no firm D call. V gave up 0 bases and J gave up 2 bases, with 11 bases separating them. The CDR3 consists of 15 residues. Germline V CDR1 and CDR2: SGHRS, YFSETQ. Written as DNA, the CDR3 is TGCGCCAGCAGCTTGGCCCCCGTTGAAAACACTGAAGCTTTCTTT. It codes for CASSLAPVENTEAFF.

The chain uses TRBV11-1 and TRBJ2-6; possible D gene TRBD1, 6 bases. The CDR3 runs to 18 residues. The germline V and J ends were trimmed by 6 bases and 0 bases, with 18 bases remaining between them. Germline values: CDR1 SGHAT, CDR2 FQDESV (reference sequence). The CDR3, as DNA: TGTGCCAGCAGACAACCGGGACACCCGAACTCTGGGGCCAACGTCCTGACTTTC. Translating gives CASRQPGHPNSGANVLTF.